The next 32 T cell receptor beta chains were all read from a single sample in a study of blood T cell repertoires in COVID-19. Sequencing was performed with immunoSEQ multiplex PCR; in TCRdb, only in-frame clones are kept and a portion is missing. Altogether some 450,000 clones are present, about 90% being singletons, with the ten largest covering roughly 0.84%. The specimen sequenced was peripheral blood. The receptor source for this set is a man between 18 and 29 years old with COVID-19, enrolled during active disease.

The chain joins TRBV6-6 to TRBJ1-3; D is unclear. Germline V CDR1 and CDR2: MNHNY, SVGAGI (reference sequence). Between the trimmed V and J ends, which lost 5 bases and 4 bases, there was a span of 12 bases. The CDR3 has 14 amino acids. The chain's CDR3 is CASSPSSSGNTIYF. Written as DNA, the CDR3 is TGTGCCAGCAGTCCCAGTTCCTCCGGAAACACCATATATTTT.

The gene calls are TRBV11-2 and TRBJ2-7; tentative D call: TRBD1 (6 bases). CDR1 and CDR2 from the germline V gene are SGHAT and FQNNGV. V was clipped by 1 base and J by 7 bases, with 17 bases between them. The CDR3 extends over 15 amino acids. The CDR3 DNA follows: TGTGCCAGCAGCTTAGGAGGGGGTCTGTGGCTTGAGCAGTACTTC. Translation gives CASSLGGGLWLEQYF. The whole variable domain, filled in from reference TRBV11-2 and TRBJ2-7, reads EAGVAQSPRYKIIEKRQSVAFWCNPISGHATLYWYQQILGQGPKLLIQFQNNGVVDDSQLPKDRFSAERLKGVDSTLKIQPAKLEDSAVYLCASSLGGGLWLEQYFGPGTRLTVT.

The chain couples TRBV4-1 to TRBJ2-3; 12 bases align to TRBD2. The V gene end was trimmed by 3 bases and the J gene end by 6 bases; junction bases not matched to a gene: 10. The V gene's germline CDR1 is MGHRA and CDR2 YSYEKL. This CDR3 is built from 17 residues. The CDR3 nucleotides are TGCGCCAGCAGCCACGCTGGACTAGCGGGGCCTACTGATACGCAGTATTTT. Translation gives CASSHAGLAGPTDTQYF.

This rearrangement joins TRBV19 to TRBJ2-3; tentative D call: TRBD1 (5 bases). The ends were cut back, 5 bases at V and 3 bases at J, with 6 bases in the middle. CDR1 and CDR2 from the germline V gene are LNHDA and SQIVND (reference sequence). The CDR3 length is 12 residues. The CDR3 DNA reads TGTGCCAGTAGTCCAGGGACAGATACGCAGTATTTT. This translates into CASSPGTDTQYF.

This clone was counted only a few times. V and J are TRBV5-1 and TRBJ2-7, with D tentatively TRBD1 (6 bases). V was trimmed by 1 base and J by 4 bases, leaving 15 bases between them. The CDR3 extends over 15 amino acids. CDR1 is SGHRS, CDR2 YFSETQ, per germline. As DNA, the CDR3 is TGCGCCAGCAGCTTGAGGCAGGGGTCCTCTTACGAGCAGTACTTC. Protein product: CASSLRQGSSYEQYF. The full variable domain, its missing parts supplied by reference TRBV5-1 and TRBJ2-7, is KAGVTQTPRYLIKTRGQQVTLSCSPISGHRSVSWYQQTPGQGLQFLFEYFSETQRNKGNFPGRFSGRQFSNSRSEMNVSTLELGDSALYLCASSLRQGSSYEQYFGPGTRLTVT.

The V and J genes are TRBV4-1 and TRBJ2-1; TRBD1 might be the D (6 bases). There are 13 residues in the CDR3. The germline V gene encodes CDR1 MGHRA and CDR2 YSYEKL. Trimming took off 4 bases at V and 5 bases at J, with 9 bases between the two ends. The CDR3: CASSPRQDNEQFF. For the CDR3, the DNA is TGCGCCAGCAGCCCTCGACAGGACAATGAGCAGTTCTTC.

For the CDR3, the DNA is TGCAGCGTCGTGACAGGGCCATTGGATACGCAGTATTTT. Its translation: CSVVTGPLDTQYF. The chain couples TRBV29-1 to TRBJ2-3, with 7 positions matching TRBD1. V gave up 6 bases and J gave up 6 bases; unmatched junction bases: 9. Germline V gene data show CDR1 as SQVTM and CDR2 as ANQGSEA. This CDR3 is 13 amino acids long.

This rearrangement joins TRBV2 to TRBJ2-1, with 10 nucleotides matching TRBD2. Germline lookup yields CDR1 SNHLY and CDR2 FYNNEI. Trimming cost V 6 bases and J 2 bases; bases outside gene matches: 10. The CDR3 totals 17 residues. The chain's CDR3 is CASRADLAGGAYNEQFF. The CDR3 region has the DNA TGTGCCAGCAGAGCCGACTTAGCGGGGGGTGCCTACAATGAGCAGTTCTTC.

J is TRBJ2-3 and V is TRBV18; 7 bases are shared with TRBD2. V shed 0 bases and J 1 base; nucleotides not matched to a gene: 4. Germline lookup yields CDR1 KGHSH and CDR2 LQKENI. This CDR3 spans 16 amino acids. The CDR3 DNA sequence: TGTGCCAGCTCACCACCTGTCCTAGCGGGCACAGATACGCAGTATTTT. Protein product: CASSPPVLAGTDTQYF. Using reference TRBV18 and TRBJ2-3 for the parts outside the CDR3, the full variable domain is NAGVMQNPRHLVRRRGQEARLRCSPMKGHSHVYWYRQLPEEGLKFMVYLQKENIIDESGMPKERFSAEFPKEGPSILRIQQVVRGDSAAYFCASSPPVLAGTDTQYFGPGTRLTVL.

The CDR3 reads CASSPTRGQGIGELFF. The CDR3 DNA reads TGTGCCAGCAGCCCAACCCGGGGACAGGGCATCGGGGAGCTGTTTTTT. V usage is TRBV7-9 and J usage is TRBJ2-2; TRBD1 agrees at 9 bases. Germline-derived CDR1 and CDR2 are SEHNR and FQNEAQ (reference sequence). The CDR3 consists of 16 residues. V gave up 5 bases and J gave up 7 bases; unmatched junction bases: 11.

This chain joins TRBV11-2 and TRBJ2-3, with D perhaps matching TRBD1 (6 bases). The length of the CDR3 is 17 residues. V was trimmed by 4 bases and J by 0 bases, leaving 17 bases between them. Germline CDR1 is SGHAT and CDR2 is FQNNGV. The CDR3 protein is CASSWTWDISSTDTQYF. In nucleotides, the CDR3 is TGTGCCAGCAGCTGGACGTGGGACATCTCTAGCACAGATACGCAGTATTTT.

V is TRBV5-1 and J is TRBJ1-6, with unresolved D. There are 13 residues in the CDR3. The V gene's germline CDR1 is SGHRS and CDR2 YFSETQ. The V end was cut by 5 bases, the J end by 8 bases, with 11 bases between. CDR3 coding DNA: TGCGCCAGCAGATCACAGTCTGATTCACCCCTCCACTTT. Protein sequence: CASRSQSDSPLHF.

The chain links TRBV24-1 to TRBJ2-1; 8 bases are a match to TRBD2. The V and J ends lost 0 bases and 8 bases, in that order; junction bases with no gene match: 8. CDR3 length: 16 amino acids. Germline CDR1 and CDR2: KGHDR and SFDVKD. CDR3 protein: CATSDLGAGGLDEQFF. The CDR3 region has the DNA TGTGCCACCAGTGATTTGGGGGCGGGAGGTTTGGATGAGCAGTTCTTC.

The V and J genes are TRBV27 and TRBJ1-2, with 11 bases aligning to TRBD1. The CDR3 is made up of 13 amino acids. Germline assignment: CDR1 MNHEY and CDR2 SMNVEV (reference sequence). Losses at the gene ends were 7 bases for V and 10 bases for J; bases not matched to a gene: 8. The CDR3 loop is CASTAGTGGTYTF. CDR3 bases: TGTGCCAGCACCGCCGGGACAGGGGGAACCTACACCTTC.

J is TRBJ1-5 and V is TRBV19; 9 bases align to TRBD1. CDR3 length equals 14 residues. Germline V gene data show CDR1 as LNHDA and CDR2 as SQIVND (reference sequence). V lost 2 bases, J lost 6 bases, and 2 bases stayed unmatched. CDR3 sequence: CASSIRTGVQPQHF. As DNA, the CDR3 is TGTGCCAGTAGTATAAGGACAGGGGTTCAGCCCCAGCATTTT.

The chain joins TRBV16 to TRBJ1-2; unclear D gene. V lost 2 bases and J 4 bases, leaving 11 bases between the germline ends. The CDR3 is 14 residues long. The germline V gene encodes CDR1 KGHSY and CDR2 FQNENV. The CDR3: CASSQGPGLYGYTF. The CDR3 DNA sequence: TGTGCCAGCAGCCAAGGGCCAGGCCTCTATGGCTACACCTTC.

In this sample, this clone turned up once. The chain has TRBV5-4 and TRBJ1-1; D gene uncertain. Germline V gene lookup returns CDR1 SGHNT and CDR2 YYREEE (reference sequence). The germline V and J ends were trimmed by 4 bases and 4 bases, with 17 bases remaining between them. This CDR3 has 15 residues. In nucleotides, the CDR3 is TGTGCCAGCAGCCCCGGCGGGCGGGCGAGCACTGAAGCTTTCTTT. This encodes CASSPGGRASTEAFF.

The gene calls are TRBV19 and TRBJ1-1, with a tentative D call TRBD1 (5 bases). The germline V and J ends were trimmed by 1 base and 0 bases, with 6 bases remaining between them. Germline values: CDR1 LNHDA, CDR2 SQIVND (reference sequence). The CDR3 extends over 14 amino acids. DNA for the CDR3: TGTGCCAGTAGTATAGGACAGCTGAACACTGAAGCTTTCTTT. Amino acids: CASSIGQLNTEAFF.

The chain carries TRBV2 and TRBJ2-1; 10 nucleotides match TRBD2. In germline, CDR1 is SNHLY, CDR2 FYNNEI. This CDR3 has 12 residues. V was clipped by 8 bases and J by 10 bases; unmatched bases: 5. This CDR3 is CASPLSGREQFF. CDR3 bases: TGTGCCAGCCCACTTAGCGGGAGGGAGCAGTTCTTC.

This clone occurred once. The rearrangement joins TRBV6-6 to TRBJ2-7, with a weak D call TRBD1 (6 bases). This CDR3 region has 16 residues. V gave up 0 bases and J gave up 2 bases, with 14 bases separating them. The germline V gene has CDR1 MNHNY and CDR2 SVGAGI (reference sequence). CDR3 sequence reads: CASSYSMTGTTYEQYF. The CDR3 nucleotides are TGTGCCAGCAGTTACTCAATGACAGGAACCACCTACGAGCAGTACTTC.

The chain joins TRBV7-8 to TRBJ2-3; 14 bases map to TRBD2. Germline CDR1 SGHVS, CDR2 FQNEAQ. J lost 4 bases, V lost 5 bases, and 5 bases had no gene match. This CDR3 has 16 residues. The DNA for the CDR3 is TGTGCCAGCAGCCCACGACTAGCGGGGGGGTCAGATACGCAGTATTTT. Amino acid sequence: CASSPRLAGGSDTQYF.

The chain links TRBV5-1 to TRBJ2-3; 7 bases match TRBD1. Germline CDR1 reads SGHRS; CDR2 reads YFSETQ. The CDR3 extends over 14 amino acids. The trim removed 7 bases at V and 4 bases at J, leaving 9 bases unmatched. For the CDR3, the DNA is TGCGCCAGCGTCTCCGGGCAGGGGGCAGATACGCAGTATTTT. Its protein is CASVSGQGADTQYF.

A few counts support this clone. This sequence joins TRBV7-6 and TRBJ2-7, with 8 nucleotides matching TRBD1. The ends lost 6 bases at V and 7 bases at J; junction bases unmatched: 8. The germline gives CDR1 SGHVS, CDR2 FNYEAQ. The CDR3 loop spans 13 amino acids. The CDR3 nucleotides read TGTGCCAGCAGAGCAGGGGGCGCGGCTGAGCAGTACTTC. The encoded protein is CASRAGGAAEQYF. Full variable domain (missing parts from reference TRBV7-6 and TRBJ2-7): GAGVSQSPRYKVTKRGQDVALRCDPISGHVSLYWYRQALGQGPEFLTYFNYEAQQDKSGLPNDRFSAERPEGSISTLTIQRTEQRDSAMYRCASRAGGAAEQYFGPGTRLTVT.

The chain employs TRBV6-6 and TRBJ2-7; 8 bases fit TRBD1. CDR3 length equals 15 residues. V was pared by 6 bases and J by 9 bases, with 16 bases of the junction left unmatched. Germline V lookup: CDR1 MNHNY, CDR2 SVGAGI (reference sequence). CDR3 bases: TGTGCCAGCAGACCGGGGACAGGCTTCTTGATTGGGCAGTACTTC. Encoded protein: CASRPGTGFLIGQYF.

The sample holds one count of this clone. The V call is TRBV11-2, the J call TRBJ2-1; perhaps TRBD1 as D (5 bases). This CDR3 is 12 amino acids long. Germline V gives CDR1 SGHAT, CDR2 FQNNGV. V shed 4 bases and J shed 9 bases, with 10 bases lying between them. The CDR3, as DNA: TGTGCCAGCAGCTCCTTCCAGGGTGAGCAGTTCTTC. The encoded protein is CASSSFQGEQFF. Using reference TRBV11-2 and TRBJ2-1 for the parts outside the CDR3, the full variable domain is EAGVAQSPRYKIIEKRQSVAFWCNPISGHATLYWYQQILGQGPKLLIQFQNNGVVDDSQLPKDRFSAERLKGVDSTLKIQPAKLEDSAVYLCASSSFQGEQFFGPGTRLTVL.

This sequence joins TRBV10-2 and TRBJ2-4, with D possibly TRBD2 on 6 matching bases. The ends were cut back, 6 bases at V and 1 base at J, with 10 bases in the middle. This CDR3 is 14 amino acids long. Germline CDR1 reads WSHSY; CDR2 reads SAAADI. The CDR3 region is CASSGEAAKNIQYF. In DNA form, the CDR3 reads TGCGCCAGCAGCGGGGAGGCGGCCAAAAACATTCAGTACTTC.

The CDR3 region is CASGLEPGTEQYF. DNA for the CDR3: TGTGCTAGTGGTTTGGAACCGGGAACCGAGCAGTACTTC. The rearrangement uses TRBV12-5 and TRBJ2-7; perhaps TRBD2 as D (5 bases). The V gene's germline CDR1 is LGHNT and CDR2 FRNRAP. The CDR3 consists of 13 residues. V dropped 1 base and J dropped 6 bases, with 10 bases sitting between them.

V gene TRBV24-1 combines with J gene TRBJ2-2; TRBD1 matches at 7 bases. After removal of 3 bases from V and 4 bases from J, the junction contained 4 bases not matched to a gene. This CDR3 is built from 15 residues. Germline CDR1 reads KGHDR; CDR2 reads SFDVKD. CDR3 coding DNA: TGTGCCACCAGTGATCCCCGGACAGGCACCGGGGAGCTGTTTTTT. Its translation is CATSDPRTGTGELFF.

This chain joins TRBV5-6 and TRBJ2-1; no reliable D call. CDR3 length: 15 amino acids. Germline V CDR1 and CDR2: SGHDT, YYEEEE. Trimming cost V 2 bases and J 10 bases, with 19 bases left between them. The CDR3 DNA reads TGTGCCAGCAGCTTTTTTCTAGGTTTAAATACCGAGCAGTTCTTC. Its protein product is CASSFFLGLNTEQFF.

The chain couples TRBV2 to TRBJ2-7, with 9 bases lining up with TRBD1. Germline CDR1 reads SNHLY; CDR2 reads FYNNEI. The CDR3 has 15 residues. Trimming cost V 6 bases and J 6 bases; bases outside gene matches: 12. The CDR3 loop is CASSAAGTGRAEQYF. DNA for the CDR3: TGTGCCAGCAGCGCAGCCGGGACAGGGCGGGCCGAGCAGTACTTC.

CDR3 DNA: TGTGCCAGCAGGACAGGGACGGGCAATCAGCCCCAGCATTTT. Translating it yields CASRTGTGNQPQHF. The chain combines TRBV6-6 with TRBJ1-5; 7 bases map to TRBD1. Germline V gene lookup returns CDR1 MNHNY and CDR2 SVGAGI (reference sequence). CDR3 length: 14 residues. V lost 6 bases to trimming and J lost 2 bases; unmatched junction nucleotides: 4.

This chain connects TRBV7-3 to TRBJ2-7; D may be TRBD2 (5 bases). This CDR3 is built from 13 residues. Germline lookup yields CDR1 SGHTA and CDR2 FQGTGA. Trimming stripped 0 bases from V and 5 bases from J, with 8 bases between. Written as DNA, the CDR3 is TGTGCCAGCAGCTTAACGGCCGGGGACGAGCAGTACTTC. Translating gives CASSLTAGDEQYF.